This TCR beta chain was found in a study of shared clonotypes between healthy human individuals. The CDR3 runs to 14 residues. Germline V gene sequence: CDR1 SNHLY, CDR2 FYNNEI. J gave up 4 bases and V 6 bases, and 4 bases lay outside the gene matches. Remarks on this clone: The antigen remains undetermined.

Partitioning of CD4+ cells yielded a CD45RA+ naive subset and a CD45RA-negative memory subset. Replicate PCRs for sorted subsets used 200 ng DNA; this equaled 33,000 or so T cell genomes. Generated by immunoSEQ multiplex PCR, the TCRdb table keeps only in-frame clones and is missing some. The sample lists approximately 2.1 million clones, approximately 93% occurring once. General observations from the study: Genetic and exposure-history diversity was limited by the few donors. Incompleteness in sorted-subset sequencing, despite large depth, was shown by rarefaction.

J is TRBJ1-5 and V is TRBV2; 9 bases are shared with TRBD1. The sequenced sample was naive CD4+ T cells from PBMCs. As to subset: CD45RA+ positively selected. This clonotype was sampled from a man between 18 and 29 years old in good health. Some clones in this sample may be carry-over from other donors' samples. The CDR3 coding sequence is TGTGCCAGCAGGGGGACAGGGCAAAATCAGCCCCAGCATTTT. Protein sequence: CASRGTGQNQPQHF.